The entry that follows covers one T cell receptor (beta chain) sequence. The data derive from a study of blood T cell repertoires in COVID-19. Overall study context: From T cells, B-cell-depleted T cells, or PBMCs came the material, which was cDNA or gDNA.

Study processing details: Amplification of reference gene primers was used by the study to estimate nucleated cell counts. Profiling relied on immunoSEQ multiplex PCR, and the TCRdb table lists in-frame clones only, not all of them. V and J calls and clone size are as listed in that table; D and trimming were resolved from the DNA. The repertoire holds about 130,000 clones, about four fifths seen once, with roughly 3% in the top ten. The CDR3 spans 15 residues. The V gene end was trimmed by 5 bases and the J gene end by 5 bases; junction bases not matched to a gene: 7. The germline gives CDR1 SGHNT, CDR2 YENEEA.

This clonotype was sampled from an elderly woman with acute or convalescent COVID-19. Sample: peripheral blood. The chain combines TRBV11-3 with TRBJ2-7, with 12 bases aligning to TRBD1. The CDR3 region has the DNA TGTGCCAGCAGCAGACCGGGACAGGGGGCCGACGAGCAGTACTTC. Protein: CASSRPGQGADEQYF.